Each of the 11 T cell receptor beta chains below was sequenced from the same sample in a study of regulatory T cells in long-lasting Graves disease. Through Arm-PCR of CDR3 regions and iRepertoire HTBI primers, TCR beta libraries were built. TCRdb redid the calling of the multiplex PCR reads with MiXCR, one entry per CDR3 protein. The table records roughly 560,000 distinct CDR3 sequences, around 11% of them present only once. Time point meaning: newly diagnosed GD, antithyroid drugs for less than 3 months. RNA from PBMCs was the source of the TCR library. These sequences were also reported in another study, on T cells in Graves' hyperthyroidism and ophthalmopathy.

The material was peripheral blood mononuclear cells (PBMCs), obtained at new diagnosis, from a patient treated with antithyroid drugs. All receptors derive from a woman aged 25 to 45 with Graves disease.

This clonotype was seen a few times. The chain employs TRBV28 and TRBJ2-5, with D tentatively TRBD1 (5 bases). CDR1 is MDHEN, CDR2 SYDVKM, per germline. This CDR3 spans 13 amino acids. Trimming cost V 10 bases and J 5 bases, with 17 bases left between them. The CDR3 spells CATKEGVAETQYF. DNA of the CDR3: TGTGCCACCAAAGAAGGGGTGGCGGAGACCCAGTACTTC.

The DNA for the CDR3 is TGTGCCTGGAGTGGCGACAGGTGGTCCCTTGTCTCTGGAAACACCATATATTTT. Protein product: CAWSGDRWSLVSGNTIYF. The chain combines TRBV30 with TRBJ1-3; perhaps TRBD1 as D (6 bases). Germline loops: CDR1 GTSNPN, CDR2 SVGIG (reference sequence). Trimming removed 1 base from V and 0 bases from J, with 19 bases in between. This CDR3 spans 18 amino acids.

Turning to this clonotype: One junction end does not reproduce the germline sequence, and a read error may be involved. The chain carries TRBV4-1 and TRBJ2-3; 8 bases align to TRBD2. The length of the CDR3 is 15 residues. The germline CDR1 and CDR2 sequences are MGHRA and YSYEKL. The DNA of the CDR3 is TGCGCCAGCAACCAAGAGGGACTAGGGGCAGATACGCAGTATTTT. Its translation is CASNQEGLGADTQYF.

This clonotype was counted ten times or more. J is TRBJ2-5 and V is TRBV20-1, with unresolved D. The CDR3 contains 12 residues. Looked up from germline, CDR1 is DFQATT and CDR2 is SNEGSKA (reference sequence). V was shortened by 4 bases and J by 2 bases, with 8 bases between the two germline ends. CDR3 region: CSANRAQETQYF. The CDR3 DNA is TGCAGTGCTAACCGGGCACAAGAGACCCAGTACTTC.

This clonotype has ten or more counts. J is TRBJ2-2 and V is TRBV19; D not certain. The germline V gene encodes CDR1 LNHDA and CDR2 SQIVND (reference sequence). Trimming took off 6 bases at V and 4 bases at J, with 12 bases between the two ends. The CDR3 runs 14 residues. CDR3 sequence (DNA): TGTGCCAGTAGGAGCGAACCTGGCACCGGGGAGCTGTTTTTT. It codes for CASRSEPGTGELFF.

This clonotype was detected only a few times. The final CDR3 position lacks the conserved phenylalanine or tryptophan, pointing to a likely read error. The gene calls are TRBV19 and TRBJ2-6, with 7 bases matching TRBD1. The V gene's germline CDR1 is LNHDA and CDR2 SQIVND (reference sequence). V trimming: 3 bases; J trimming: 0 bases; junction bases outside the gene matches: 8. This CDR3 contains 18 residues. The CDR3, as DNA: TGTGCCAGTAGTATTAGGGGGCATAGTGGCTCTGGGGCCAACGTCCTGACTTCC. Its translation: CASSIRGHSGSGANVLTS.

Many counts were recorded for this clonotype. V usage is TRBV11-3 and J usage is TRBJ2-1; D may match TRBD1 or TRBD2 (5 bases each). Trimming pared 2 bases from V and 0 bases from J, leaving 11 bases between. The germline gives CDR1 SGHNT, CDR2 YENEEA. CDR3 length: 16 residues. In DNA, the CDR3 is TGTGCCAGCAGCTTATCGGGGCGGAGCTCCTACAATGAGCAGTTCTTC. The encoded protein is CASSLSGRSSYNEQFF.

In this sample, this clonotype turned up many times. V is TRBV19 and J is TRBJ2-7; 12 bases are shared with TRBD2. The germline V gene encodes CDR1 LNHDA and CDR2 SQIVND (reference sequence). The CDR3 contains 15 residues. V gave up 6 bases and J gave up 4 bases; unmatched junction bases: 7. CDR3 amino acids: CASSSSLAGGYEQYF. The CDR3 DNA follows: TGTGCCAGTAGCTCATCACTAGCGGGAGGTTACGAGCAGTACTTC.

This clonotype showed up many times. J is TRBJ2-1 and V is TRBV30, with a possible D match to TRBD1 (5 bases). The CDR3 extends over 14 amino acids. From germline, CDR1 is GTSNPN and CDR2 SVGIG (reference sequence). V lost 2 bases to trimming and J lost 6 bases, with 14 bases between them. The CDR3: CAWSNHQGPNEQFF. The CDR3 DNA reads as TGTGCCTGGAGTAATCATCAGGGCCCCAATGAGCAGTTCTTC.

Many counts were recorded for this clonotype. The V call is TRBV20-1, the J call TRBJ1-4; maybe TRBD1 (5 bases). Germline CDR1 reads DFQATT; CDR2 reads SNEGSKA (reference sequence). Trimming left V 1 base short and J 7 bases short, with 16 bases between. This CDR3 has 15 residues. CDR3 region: CSARAPQGVSEKLFF. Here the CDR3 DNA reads TGCAGTGCTAGAGCCCCGCAGGGTGTTAGTGAAAAACTGTTTTTT.

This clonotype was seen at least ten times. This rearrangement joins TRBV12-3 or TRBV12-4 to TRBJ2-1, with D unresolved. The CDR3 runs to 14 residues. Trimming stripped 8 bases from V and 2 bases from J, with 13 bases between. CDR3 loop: CASSPSRAYNEQFF. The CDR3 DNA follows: TGTGCCAGCTCTCCATCTAGGGCCTACAATGAGCAGTTCTTC.